This passage covers 32 T cell receptor beta chains from one sample sequenced in a study of regulatory T cells in long-lasting Graves disease. Time point given: newly diagnosed GD, antithyroid drugs for less than 3 months. The TCR library was prepared using RNA isolated from PBMCs. CDR3 regions were amplified by Arm-PCR using iRepertoire HTBI primers to build TCR beta libraries. MiXCR was run by TCRdb on the multiplex PCR reads, yielding one entry per CDR3 protein. The sample yields about 370,000 distinct CDR3 sequences, roughly 16% seen once. The specimen was peripheral blood mononuclear cells (PBMCs), collected at new diagnosis, from a patient treated with antithyroid drugs. Receptor source: a female donor with Graves disease.

This clonotype occurred many times. The chain links TRBV5-1 to TRBJ2-6; D is undetermined. The V end lost 3 bases, the J end lost 1 base, and 5 bases lay between the germline ends. Germline loops: CDR1 SGHRS, CDR2 YFSETQ. The CDR3 is made up of 14 amino acids. CDR3: CASSWASGANVLTF. The CDR3 DNA reads TGCGCCAGCAGCTGGGCTTCTGGGGCCAACGTCCTGACTTTC.

This clonotype was seen many times. CDR3: CSATRISGTLTDTQYF. In DNA form, the CDR3 reads TGCAGTGCTACAAGGATAAGCGGGACCCTCACAGATACGCAGTATTTT. This chain joins TRBV20-1 and TRBJ2-3; 7 nucleotides match TRBD2. The CDR3 length is 16 residues. Germline CDR1 reads DFQATT; CDR2 reads SNEGSKA (reference sequence). After removal of 4 bases from V and 2 bases from J, the junction contained 12 bases not matched to a gene.

This clonotype appeared many times. This chain connects TRBV4-1 to TRBJ1-1, with D possibly TRBD1 on 5 matching bases. The CDR3 is made up of 13 amino acids. V lost 0 bases, J lost 6 bases, and 8 bases lay in between. Per the germline V gene, CDR1 is MGHRA and CDR2 is YSYEKL. DNA for the CDR3: TGCGCCAGCAGCCAAGAAGGGGACGCTGAAGCTTTCTTT. Amino acids: CASSQEGDAEAFF.

Many counts were recorded for this clonotype. J is TRBJ1-5 and V is TRBV13; the match to TRBD1 covers 7 bases. The CDR3 length is 17 residues. V was pared by 0 bases and J by 6 bases, with 11 bases of the junction left unmatched. Germline V CDR1 and CDR2: PRHDT, FYEKMQ (reference sequence). CDR3 amino acids: CASSLGFNRGASQPQHF. The CDR3, as DNA: TGTGCCAGCAGCTTAGGATTTAACAGGGGAGCGAGTCAGCCCCAGCATTTT.

This clonotype occurred many times. CDR3 residues: CSAMGNYGYTF. The CDR3 nucleotides are TGCAGTGCTATGGGTAACTATGGCTACACCTTC. This chain joins TRBV20-1 and TRBJ1-2, with D uncertain. V was shortened by 4 bases and J by 1 base, with 4 bases between the two germline ends. CDR1 is DFQATT and CDR2 is SNEGSKA in the germline V gene (reference sequence). The CDR3 totals 11 residues.

In its sample, this clonotype was seen a few times. The rearrangement links TRBV2 to TRBJ2-5; tentative D call: TRBD1 (5 bases). CDR3 size: 13 residues. Germline loops: CDR1 SNHLY, CDR2 FYNNEI. Trimming took off 6 bases at V and 2 bases at J, with 10 bases between the two ends. The CDR3 bases are TGTGCCAGCAGCGACAGAGTTCAAGAGACCCAGTACTTC. It codes for CASSDRVQETQYF.

The V and J genes are TRBV7-9 and TRBJ1-5; D not certain. CDR3 length equals 15 residues. Germline assignment: CDR1 SEHNR and CDR2 FQNEAQ (reference sequence). V was trimmed by 5 bases and J by 6 bases, leaving 17 bases between them. This CDR3 is CASSDPTSNRQPQHF. CDR3 sequence (DNA): TGTGCCAGCAGCGACCCGACGAGCAATCGTCAGCCCCAGCATTTT.

This clonotype showed up many times. The V and J genes are TRBV19 and TRBJ2-1; D is possibly TRBD1 or TRBD2 (6 bases each). V lost 7 bases and J lost 1, with 14 bases in between. Germline V lookup: CDR1 LNHDA, CDR2 SQIVND (reference sequence). The CDR3 is 15 amino acids. In nucleotides, the CDR3 is TGTGCCAGTACCCAAACAGGGACTTCCTACAATGAGCAGTTCTTC. The encoded protein is CASTQTGTSYNEQFF.

This clonotype was seen ten or more times. The V and J genes are TRBV28 and TRBJ2-7; tentative D call: TRBD1 (5 bases). CDR1 is MDHEN and CDR2 is SYDVKM in the germline V gene. The CDR3 sequence is 14 residues long. Trimming pared 4 bases from V and 0 bases from J, leaving 10 bases between. In DNA, the CDR3 is TGTGCCAGCAGTTGGGGCAGGCCCTCCTACGAGCAGTACTTC. Translating gives CASSWGRPSYEQYF.

The rearrangement joins TRBV28 to TRBJ2-3, with 8 positions matching TRBD1. Germline V gene sequence: CDR1 MDHEN, CDR2 SYDVKM. The CDR3 extends over 18 amino acids. With V trimmed by 6 bases and J by 2 bases, 16 bases remained unmatched. For the CDR3, the DNA is TGTGCCAGCAGCCTAAGTAGCCATGGGGACAGGATCACAGATACGCAGTATTTT. This sequence encodes CASSLSSHGDRITDTQYF.

There are a few counts of this clonotype. The chain's CDR3 is CSAQRVQGFNTEAFF. The CDR3 DNA sequence: TGCAGTGCTCAACGGGTTCAGGGATTTAACACTGAAGCTTTCTTT. This chain connects TRBV20-1 to TRBJ1-1; D might be TRBD1 (5 bases). Germline V gives CDR1 DFQATT, CDR2 SNEGSKA (reference sequence). V lost 5 bases to trimming and J lost 2 bases, with 18 bases between them. This CDR3 comprises 15 residues.

The rearrangement links TRBV4-3 to TRBJ2-1; D possibly corresponds to TRBD2 (6 bases). The ends were cut back, 0 bases at V and 8 bases at J, with 17 bases in the middle. The CDR3 runs to 16 residues. The germline gives CDR1 LGHNA, CDR2 YSLEER. The CDR3 loop is CASSQEVGSGGDEQFF. The CDR3 nucleotides read TGCGCCAGCAGCCAAGAAGTCGGGAGCGGTGGGGATGAGCAGTTCTTC.

Many counts were recorded for this clonotype. J is TRBJ2-2 and V is TRBV7-9; D possibly uses TRBD1 or TRBD2 (5 bases each). The V end lost 1 base, the J end lost 9 bases, and 24 bases lay between the germline ends. The CDR3 has 18 residues. Germline CDR1 reads SEHNR; CDR2 reads FQNEAQ (reference sequence). The DNA for the CDR3 is TGTGCCAGCAGCTTAGAGTACTCCGGGGACCTACCACGAAGGGAGCTGTTTTTT. Amino acid sequence: CASSLEYSGDLPRRELFF.

This clonotype was detected many times. This rearrangement joins TRBV28 to TRBJ1-2; D is undetermined. V was pared by 10 bases and J by 5 bases, with 14 bases between. Germline lookup yields CDR1 MDHEN and CDR2 SYDVKM. CDR3 length equals 12 residues. Here the CDR3 DNA reads TGTGCCATATCCGGCGCAAGTTATGGCTACACCTTC. Protein sequence: CAISGASYGYTF.

At least ten counts were recorded for this clonotype. The CDR3, as DNA: TGTGCCACCAGTGATTTGGACAGGGGATATGGCTACACCTTC. Translating gives CATSDLDRGYGYTF. The chain combines TRBV24-1 with TRBJ1-2, with 8 bases matching TRBD1. V gave up 0 bases and J gave up 5 bases; unmatched junction bases: 1. Germline loops: CDR1 KGHDR, CDR2 SFDVKD. The CDR3 extends over 14 amino acids.

The chain joins TRBV19 to TRBJ2-5; D gene ambiguous. This CDR3 contains 14 residues. Germline assignment: CDR1 LNHDA and CDR2 SQIVND (reference sequence). Trimming left V 5 bases short and J 1 base short, with 11 bases between. The CDR3 here is CASSPDAVQETQYF. The CDR3 region has the DNA TGTGCCAGTAGTCCAGACGCGGTCCAAGAGACCCAGTACTTC.

This clonotype was detected ten times or more. This chain links TRBV2 with TRBJ2-3, with 9 bases fitting TRBD2. CDR1 and CDR2 from the germline V gene are SNHLY and FYNNEI. V was clipped by 3 bases and J by 4 bases; unmatched bases: 8. The CDR3 consists of 16 residues. Here the CDR3 reads CASSDLSGSRPDTQYF. In DNA, the CDR3 is TGTGCCAGCAGTGATCTTAGCGGGAGTAGGCCAGATACGCAGTATTTT. The variable domain in full, completed from reference TRBV2 and TRBJ2-3, reads EPEVTQTPSHQVTQMGQEVILRCVPISNHLYFYWYRQILGQKVEFLVSFYNNEISEKSEIFDDQFSVERPDGSNFTLKIRSTKLEDSAMYFCASSDLSGSRPDTQYFGPGTRLTVL.

Worth noting for this clonotype: A far larger clone differs by one base, so this is likely a read error. V and J are TRBV27 and TRBJ1-1, with 8 bases matching TRBD1. The CDR3 contains 15 residues. Germline assignment: CDR1 MNHEY and CDR2 SMNVEV (reference sequence). The V gene end was trimmed by 5 bases and the J gene end by 1 base; junction bases not matched to a gene: 6. CDR3 DNA sequence: TGTGCCAGCAGTGAATCCGGGACAGGGAACACTGAAGCTTTCTTT. It is translated as CASSESGTGNTEAFF.

This sequence joins TRBV6-1 and TRBJ1-2; TRBD1 might be the D (5 bases). The CDR3 extends over 13 amino acids. Germline-derived CDR1 and CDR2 are MNHNS and SASEGT. Trimming pared 7 bases from V and 6 bases from J, leaving 15 bases between. The CDR3 loop is CASTWDVGDGYTF. The CDR3, as DNA: TGTGCCAGCACCTGGGACGTCGGCGATGGCTACACCTTC.

The chain employs TRBV11-2 and TRBJ2-1; the D is unclear. This CDR3 is 15 amino acids long. CDR1 is SGHAT, CDR2 FQNNGV, per germline. With 4 bases removed from V and 3 bases from J, the gap between germline ends came to 13 bases. The CDR3 region has the DNA TGTGCCAGCAGCTCCACCTCACTCGACTACAATGAGCAGTTCTTC. It is translated as CASSSTSLDYNEQFF.

This clonotype occurred many times. The chain has TRBV7-9 and TRBJ2-7; 14 bases match TRBD2. Unmatched junction bases numbered 11, after V lost 5 bases and J lost 5 bases. This CDR3 spans 17 amino acids. CDR1 is SEHNR, CDR2 FQNEAQ, per germline (reference sequence). CDR3 sequence (DNA): TGTGCCAGCAGCGAAGGGACTAGCGGGAGAAGGTCCCACGAGCAGTACTTC. Its translation is CASSEGTSGRRSHEQYF. Full variable domain (rest looked up from reference TRBV7-9 and TRBJ2-7): DTGVSQNPRHKITKRGQNVTFRCDPISEHNRLYWYRQTLGQGPEFLTYFQNEAQLEKSRLLSDRFSAERPKGSFSTLEIQRTEQGDSAMYLCASSEGTSGRRSHEQYFGPGTRLTVT.

This clonotype has ten or more counts. The chain joins TRBV15 to TRBJ2-1; D could derive from TRBD1 or TRBD2 (5 bases each). With 1 base removed from V and 7 bases from J, the gap between germline ends came to 14 bases. This CDR3 is 15 amino acids long. Germline lookup yields CDR1 LNHNV and CDR2 YYDKDF (reference sequence). This chain's CDR3 is CATSRGLFGGNEQFF. The CDR3 DNA sequence: TGTGCCACCAGCAGAGGGTTGTTTGGGGGAAATGAGCAGTTCTTC.

This clonotype was counted many times. The chain links TRBV20-1 to TRBJ1-2, with D unclear. Trimming stripped 3 bases from V and 5 bases from J, with 16 bases between. Germline V gives CDR1 DFQATT, CDR2 SNEGSKA (reference sequence). The CDR3 extends over 14 amino acids. The CDR3 is CSARGGPKGYGYTF. In DNA, the CDR3 is TGCAGTGCTAGGGGCGGACCCAAAGGATATGGCTACACCTTC.

The sample holds many counts of this clonotype. The chain joins TRBV6-1 to TRBJ2-3, with D possibly TRBD1 on 6 matching bases. Trimming took 4 bases from V and 5 from J, leaving 22 bases between them. The CDR3 contains 17 residues. CDR1 and CDR2 (germline): MNHNS, SASEGT. In nucleotides, the CDR3 is TGTGCCAGCAGTGTCTTGTCCGCCGGGACACGGTTAGATACGCAGTATTTT. This encodes CASSVLSAGTRLDTQYF.

This clonotype occurred many times. The rearrangement joins TRBV9 to TRBJ1-4; D not certain. The CDR3 runs to 15 residues. Trimming left V 3 bases short and J 0 bases short, with 9 bases between. Germline CDR1 SGDLS, CDR2 YYNGEE. The CDR3 protein is CASSASSATNEKLFF. In DNA, the CDR3 is TGTGCCAGCAGCGCGTCTTCTGCAACTAATGAAAAACTGTTTTTT.

V and J are TRBV18 and TRBJ1-5; D not certain. V lost 6 bases to trimming and J lost 7 bases, with 13 bases between them. The CDR3 length is 13 residues. Per the germline V gene, CDR1 is KGHSH and CDR2 is LQKENI. The chain's CDR3 is CASSPSVDQPQHF. The CDR3 region has the DNA TGTGCCAGCTCCCCCTCTGTGGACCAGCCCCAGCATTTT. Supplemented by reference TRBV18 and TRBJ1-5, the full variable domain reads NAGVMQNPRHLVRRRGQEARLRCSPMKGHSHVYWYRQLPEEGLKFMVYLQKENIIDESGMPKERFSAEFPKEGPSILRIQQVVRGDSAAYFCASSPSVDQPQHFGDGTRLSIL.

This clonotype was seen at least ten times. V and J are TRBV20-1 and TRBJ2-1; 7 nucleotides line up with TRBD2. The germline gives CDR1 DFQATT, CDR2 SNEGSKA (reference sequence). This CDR3 contains 16 residues. Trimming took 0 bases from V and 4 from J; bases not matched to a gene: 9. This CDR3 is CSARDPDAGEYNEQFF. CDR3 bases: TGCAGTGCTAGAGATCCGGATGCGGGAGAGTACAATGAGCAGTTCTTC.

This clonotype was picked up many times. This rearrangement joins TRBV12-3 or TRBV12-4 to TRBJ1-2, with D perhaps TRBD1 (6 bases). Trimming took off 7 bases at V and 3 bases at J, with 9 bases between the two ends. The CDR3 length is 12 residues. CDR3 in DNA: TGTGCCAGCACCGGGACATACTATGGCTACACCTTC. Protein: CASTGTYYGYTF.

This clonotype has ten or more counts. In nucleotides, the CDR3 is TGCAGCGTTGCGGATCAGGGACTCCGCCGGAGGCTGGAATACAATGAGCAGTTCTTC. The encoded protein is CSVADQGLRRRLEYNEQFF. The rearrangement uses TRBV29-1 and TRBJ2-1; D might be TRBD2 (6 bases). This CDR3 spans 19 amino acids. V was cut by 4 bases and J by 4 bases, with 29 bases left in between. Per germline, CDR1 SQVTM and CDR2 ANQGSEA.

The chain carries TRBV7-2 and TRBJ2-5; TRBD2 matches at 9 bases. The CDR3 sequence is 15 residues long. V was clipped by 1 base and J by 3 bases; unmatched bases: 3. Germline lookup yields CDR1 SGHTA and CDR2 FQGNSA. The CDR3 nucleotides read TGTGCCAGCAGCTTAGGGACTAGCGCTAAAGAGACCCAGTACTTC. Amino acids: CASSLGTSAKETQYF.

As regards this clonotype: This could be a read error, since a much larger clone is one nucleotide away. The chain joins TRBV6-4 to TRBJ1-1, with TRBD1 matching 8 bases. The V gene end was trimmed by 6 bases and the J gene end by 4 bases; junction bases not matched to a gene: 13. Germline V gene lookup returns CDR1 MRHNA and CDR2 SNTAGT. The CDR3 spans 16 residues. The CDR3 region has the DNA TGTGCCAGCAGACCCCAGGGGGCTGATAGGATCACTGAAGCTTTCTTT. Translating it yields CASRPQGADRITEAFF.

This clonotype came up many times. This chain uses TRBV7-3 with TRBJ2-2; 8 bases line up with TRBD2. Losses at the gene ends were 5 bases for V and 5 bases for J; bases not matched to a gene: 13. CDR3 length: 17 residues. CDR1 and CDR2 from the germline V gene are SGHTA and FQGTGA. CDR3 residues: CASSTKLGLAETGELFF. CDR3 sequence (DNA): TGTGCCAGCAGCACCAAATTAGGACTAGCAGAGACCGGGGAGCTGTTTTTT.